This T cell receptor beta chain emerged from a study of blood T cell repertoires in COVID-19. Turning to the study itself: There were acute and convalescent COVID-19 samples, and they came from the United States, Italy and Spain.

The method was immunoSEQ multiplex PCR; TCRdb's version includes in-frame clones alone and lacks a portion of them. This table has some 170,000 clones, roughly four fifths appearing once. This sequence originates from a woman aged 40 to 55 with COVID-19, enrolled during active disease. What was sequenced was peripheral blood.

CDR3 protein: CATQERGQVSEKLFF. In DNA, the CDR3 is TGTGCCACGCAGGAGCGTGGACAGGTCTCCGAAAAACTGTTTTTT. V and J are TRBV19 and TRBJ1-4; the match to TRBD1 covers 7 bases. CDR1 and CDR2 from the germline V gene are LNHDA and SQIVND (reference sequence). This CDR3 is built from 15 residues. Trimming at V came to 10 bases and at J to 8 bases, leaving 16 bases not matched to a gene. Full variable domain (rest looked up from reference TRBV19 and TRBJ1-4): DGGITQSPKYLFRKEGQNVTLSCEQNLNHDAMYWYRQDPGQGLRLIYYSQIVNDFQKGDIAEGYSVSREKKESFPLTVTSAQKNPTAFYLCATQERGQVSEKLFFGSGTQLSVL.